This TCR beta chain was recovered during a study of blood T cell repertoires in COVID-19. In the study overall: COVID-19 samples, acute and convalescent, were from the United States, Italy and Spain. Sample material is recorded as cDNA or gDNA derived from T cells, B-cell-depleted T cells, or PBMCs.

Trimming took 6 bases from V and 7 from J; bases not matched to a gene: 0. The length of the CDR3 is 11 residues. CDR1 is MNHEY, CDR2 SVGAGI, per germline. Generated by immunoSEQ multiplex PCR, the TCRdb table keeps only in-frame clones and is missing some. The table has about 310,000 clones, roughly 91% seen once. This TCR was recovered from a man aged 45 to 65 with active or convalescent COVID-19. The chain couples TRBV6-5 to TRBJ1-2; 9 bases align to TRBD1. Specimen: peripheral blood. The CDR3 loop is CASRDRGGYTF. In nucleotides, the CDR3 is TGTGCCAGCAGGGACAGGGGTGGCTACACCTTC.